This T cell receptor beta chain was sequenced for a study of post-analysis software for immune sequencing data. Overall study findings and caveats: Elevated frequency relative to controls characterized several TRBV segments in patients, TRBV5-6, TRBV5-1 and TRBV20-1 among them.

To note about this clonotype: The antigen is unknown.

Included in the TCR beta cDNA libraries were unique molecular identifiers. TCRdb ran MiXCR on the PCR reads and lists one entry per CDR3 protein. The sample contains roughly 800,000 distinct CDR3 sequences, about 45% of which appear only once. The CDR3 length is 15 residues. The specimen was blood. This clonotype was sampled from a girl between 10 and 17 years old with multiple sclerosis. The gene calls are TRBV12-3 or TRBV12-4 and TRBJ2-7, with D perhaps given as TRBD1 or TRBD2 (6 bases each). The DNA end is a closer match to TRBJ2-5, so the J assignment may be wrong. CDR3 region: CASRGGGGVQETQYF. For the CDR3, the DNA is TGTGCCAGCAGAGGAGGGGGAGGAGTGCAAGAGACCCAGTACTTC.